Listed below are T cell receptor beta chains from one sample, sequenced in a study of T-cell reconstitution after alpha-beta-depleted transplantation in children. TCRdb reprocessed the PCR reads with MiXCR, giving one entry per CDR3 protein. The table has around 600,000 distinct CDR3 sequences, over 9.5% seen once. This material consisted of PBMCs from the stem cell graft donor, taken from the stem cell graft. These TCRs come from a human donor who donated a stem cell graft to a child with acute myeloid leukemia. Each CDR3 is given with its conserved first and last residue. A D gene is named only where the DNA matches it firmly. Some rows mark clone size as missing; the rest say once, few, many or name a class of expanded clone.

cdr3_aa	cdr3_nt	v_call	j_call	d_call	clone_size
CASSLSRDGAGEKLFF	TGTGCCAGCAGTTTATCCCGGGACGGGGCAGGGGAAAAACTGTTTTTT	TRBV28	TRBJ1-4	-	many
CASSSRLAQEAQYF	TGTGCCAGCAGCAGCCGACTAGCCCAAGAGGCCCAGTACTTC	TRBV7-2	TRBJ2-5	TRBD2	few
CASSLAPRGHNEQFF	TGCGCCAGCAGCTTGGCCCCTCGGGGACACAATGAGCAGTTCTTC	TRBV5-1	TRBJ2-1	-	few
CASSFVQGPLSNSPLHF	TGTGCCAGCAGCTTCGTACAGGGACCCCTTTCTAATTCACCCCTCCACTTT	TRBV5-6	TRBJ1-6	-	few
CASSFRLVRNEQFF	TGTGCCAGCAGTTTCCGACTAGTTAGGAATGAGCAGTTCTTC	TRBV7-3	TRBJ2-1	-	few
CASVAGGSWAGELFF	TGTGCCAGCGTGGCTGGCGGGAGCTGGGCCGGGGAGCTGTTTTTT	TRBV12-3/TRBV12-4	TRBJ2-2	TRBD2	many
CASSFRGRGTDTQYF	TGTGCCAGCAGCTTCAGGGGGCGGGGCACAGATACGCAGTATTTT	TRBV7-9	TRBJ2-3	TRBD1	many
CASSARDRVFVEQYF	TGTGCCAGCAGCGCGAGGGACAGGGTTTTTGTCGAGCAGTACTTC	TRBV21-1	TRBJ2-7	-	many
CASSYIKNGRPDTQYF	TGTGCCAGCAGTTACATCAAAAACGGACGGCCAGATACGCAGTATTTT	TRBV6-5	TRBJ2-3	-	-
CASSETVMSPQHF	TGTGCCAGCAGTGAAACCGTAATGTCGCCCCAGCATTTT	TRBV6-1	TRBJ1-5	-	few
CASSLDDTLRTQYF	TGTGCCAGCAGCTTAGACGACACCTTGCGGACCCAGTACTTC	TRBV7-2	TRBJ2-5	-	-
CASSLAGNSPLHF	TGTGCCAGCAGTTTGGCGGGAAATTCACCCCTCCACTTT	TRBV12-3/TRBV12-4	TRBJ1-6	-	-
CASSSDPKGTNEKLFF	TGCGCCAGCAGCTCCGACCCCAAAGGCACTAATGAAAAACTGTTTTTT	TRBV5-1	TRBJ1-4	-	-
CASSQTGDQTEAFF	TGCGCCAGCAGTCAAACAGGGGATCAGACTGAAGCTTTCTTT	TRBV23-1	TRBJ1-1	TRBD1	-
CASSPGTSGYTQYF	TGTGCCAGCAGCCCCGGGACTAGCGGGTATACGCAGTATTTT	TRBV3-1	TRBJ2-3	TRBD2	many
CASSSDGRAADTQYF	TGTGCCAGCAGTTCCGACGGGAGGGCCGCGGATACGCAGTATTTT	TRBV27	TRBJ2-3	TRBD2	many
CASSPTENTEAFF	TGTGCCAGCAGCCCCACAGAGAACACTGAAGCTTTCTTT	TRBV18	TRBJ1-1	-	many
CASSLVAGGPKDTQYF	TGTGCCAGCAGCTTAGTAGCGGGAGGGCCTAAAGATACGCAGTATTTT	TRBV7-2	TRBJ2-3	TRBD2	many
CASSLGVNTGELFF	TGTGCCAGCTCTCTGGGAGTGAACACCGGGGAGCTGTTTTTT	TRBV18	TRBJ2-2	-	few
CASSQVRGGRELFF	TGCGCCAGCAGCCAAGTCAGAGGGGGGAGGGAGCTGTTTTTT	TRBV4-3	TRBJ2-2	-	many
CASSPRGGGFNQPQHF	TGTGCCAGCAGCCCCCGTGGAGGGGGCTTCAATCAGCCCCAGCATTTT	TRBV12-3/TRBV12-4	TRBJ1-5	TRBD1	few
CASSLGGYTQETQYF	TGCGCCAGCAGCTTGGGAGGGTACACCCAAGAGACCCAGTACTTC	TRBV5-1	TRBJ2-5	-	few